This T cell receptor beta chain emerged from a study of cytomegalovirus exposure and HLA in healthy donors. V lost 0 bases and J lost 7, with 7 bases in between. The CDR3 consists of 12 residues. From germline, CDR1 is SGDLS and CDR2 YYNGEE. PCR involved 60 Vbeta and 13 Jbeta primers. Repertoires were generated with immunoSEQ multiplex PCR, while TCRdb's copy carries only in-frame clones and drops some. Of 150,000 to 200,000 clones listed, over 75% are singletons. This chain uses TRBV9 with TRBJ1-1, with D perhaps matching TRBD1 (6 bases). Sequencing used PBMCs. The receptor was derived from a girl in the first two years of life in good health and CMV-seronegative. The CDR3 DNA is TGTGCCAGCAGCGTAGTAGGGGGTGAAGCTTTCTTT. Its protein product is CASSVVGGEAFF.